This is a list of T cell receptor beta chains from one sample in a study of technical replicates of blood from several donors. Only in-frame clones appear in the TCRdb table, and some are missing; sequencing was by immunoSEQ multiplex PCR. Seen here are tens of thousands of clones, roughly 94% observed once, and the top ten hold about 3%. The sample comprised PBMCs. All receptors come from a human donor in good health. Some clones in this sample may be carry-over from other donors' samples. Each CDR3 is given with its conserved first and last residue. The order of the fields is CDR3 length, V gene, J gene, D gene, clone size, CDR3 protein, CDR3 DNA. D genes are given only for firm matches. Only part of the rows carry a size: once, few, many, or a class if the clone is expanded.

14	TRBV19	TRBJ2-4	.	.	CASSIAQRRNIQYF	TGTGCCAGTAGTATCGCACAGAGAAGGAACATTCAGTACTTC
16	TRBV25-1	TRBJ1-4	.	.	CASRRSRGGHNEKLFF	TGTGCCAGCAGGCGGAGTCGGGGGGGCCATAATGAAAAACTGTTTTTT
11	TRBV20-1	TRBJ1-2	.	.	CSAYDWYGYTF	TGCAGTGCTTACGACTGGTATGGCTACACCTTC
15	TRBV4-1	TRBJ1-2	.	.	CASSPMTQSNYGYTF	TGCGCCAGCAGCCCGATGACTCAAAGTAACTATGGCTACACCTTC
15	TRBV5-5	TRBJ2-7	TRBD1	.	CASSPGTGWTYEQYF	TGTGCCAGCAGCCCCGGGACAGGGTGGACCTACGAGCAGTACTTC
20	TRBV12-5	TRBJ1-3	.	.	CASGAPGRPISGYPGNTIYF	TGTGCTAGTGGTGCCCCGGGAAGACCTATCTCGGGCTATCCTGGAAACACCATATATTTT
15	TRBV7-6	TRBJ2-1	TRBD2	.	CASSPLAGALNEQFF	TGTGCCAGCAGCCCGCTAGCGGGAGCCCTCAATGAGCAGTTCTTC
18	TRBV4-1	TRBJ1-5	.	.	CASSQVLGGTAFNQPQHF	TGCGCCAGCAGCCAAGTCCTCGGCGGGACGGCTTTCAATCAGCCCCAGCATTTT
12	TRBV30	TRBJ2-5	.	.	CAWNGNQETQYF	TGTGCCTGGAACGGTAACCAAGAGACCCAGTACTTC
15	TRBV4-3	TRBJ2-7	TRBD2	.	CASSETRGNSYEQYF	TGCGCCAGCAGTGAAACGCGGGGGAACTCCTACGAGCAGTACTTC
15	TRBV2	TRBJ1-1	TRBD1	.	CASSRQGMGNTEAFF	TGTGCCAGCAGTCGACAGGGGATGGGGAACACTGAAGCTTTCTTT
18	TRBV12-5	TRBJ2-5	TRBD2	.	CASGLGVRTSGNPETQYF	TGTGCTAGTGGTTTGGGGGTTCGGACTAGCGGAAATCCAGAGACCCAGTACTTC
15	TRBV19	TRBJ1-1	.	.	CASSPPRVMNTEAFF	TGTGCCAGTAGTCCCCCGAGGGTCATGAACACTGAAGCTTTCTTT
15	TRBV4-2	TRBJ2-3	TRBD2	once	CASSQTSGYTDTQYF	TGTGCCAGCAGTCAGACTAGCGGCTACACAGATACGCAGTATTTT
16	TRBV5-4	TRBJ1-1	TRBD1	.	CASSPGDRGTNTEAFF	TGTGCCAGCAGTCCAGGGGACAGGGGTACGAACACTGAAGCTTTCTTT
18	TRBV6-1	TRBJ1-6	TRBD1	.	CASSDRGVSRSYNSPLHF	TGTGCCAGCAGTGACAGGGGGGTCTCTAGGTCCTATAATTCACCCCTCCACTTT
17	TRBV7-6	TRBJ2-1	TRBD2	.	CASSRTSGRVSYNEQFF	TGTGCCAGCAGCCGGACTAGCGGGAGGGTCTCCTACAATGAGCAGTTCTTC
18	TRBV4-2	TRBJ2-2	TRBD2	.	CASSPSGGLAGAGGELFF	TGTGCCAGCAGCCCTTCGGGGGGCCTAGCGGGAGCCGGCGGGGAGCTGTTTTTT
18	TRBV15	TRBJ2-3	TRBD1	.	CATSRDRAGRGYTDTQYF	TGTGCCACCAGCAGAGATCGTGCGGGCAGGGGGTACACAGATACGCAGTATTTT
16	TRBV7-6	TRBJ1-2	TRBD1	.	CASSAQPGQGARGYTF	TGTGCCAGCAGCGCCCAACCGGGACAGGGGGCGCGTGGCTACACCTTC
14	TRBV2	TRBJ1-2	TRBD1	.	CVTAPDRGNYGYTF	TGTGTCACCGCGCCGGACAGGGGAAACTATGGCTACACCTTC
11	TRBV30	TRBJ1-2	.	.	CAGGWDYGYTF	TGTGCCGGGGGGTGGGACTATGGCTACACCTTC
15	TRBV5-1	TRBJ2-2	.	few	CASSLEGPNTGELFF	TGCGCCAGCAGCTTGGAGGGGCCGAACACCGGGGAGCTGTTTTTT